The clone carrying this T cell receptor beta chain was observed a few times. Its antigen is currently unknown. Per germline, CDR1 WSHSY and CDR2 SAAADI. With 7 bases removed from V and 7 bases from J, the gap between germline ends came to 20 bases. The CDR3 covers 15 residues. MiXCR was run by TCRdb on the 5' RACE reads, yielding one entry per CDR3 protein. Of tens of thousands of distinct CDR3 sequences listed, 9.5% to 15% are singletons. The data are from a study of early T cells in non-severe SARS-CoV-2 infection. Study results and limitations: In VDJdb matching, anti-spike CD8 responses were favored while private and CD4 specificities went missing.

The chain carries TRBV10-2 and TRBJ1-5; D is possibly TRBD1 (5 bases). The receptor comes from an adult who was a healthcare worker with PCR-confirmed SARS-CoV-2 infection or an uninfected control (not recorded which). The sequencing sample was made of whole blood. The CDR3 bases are TGCGCCAGCACCAGTGAATCGGGGGGGATCCAGCCCCAGCATTTT. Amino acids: CASTSESGGIQPQHF.